This TCR beta chain was obtained from a study of T-cell reconstitution after alpha-beta-depleted transplantation in children. General study findings and limits: Counts and diversity of T cells one year after transplant came mostly from newly produced T cells. After transplant, high TCRbeta diversity at day 60 in some patients arose from surviving recipient T cells and thymic progenitors. Approximately two months post-transplant, alpha-beta T cells reportedly originated from several hundred expanded graft clones.

TCRbeta library preparation incorporated unique molecular identifiers. A single record per CDR3 protein comes from TCRdb applying MiXCR to the PCR reads. Among about 240,000 distinct CDR3 sequences, 25% were seen once, and the ten largest hold 2.6%. The CDR3 runs 16 residues. Germline V gene sequence: CDR1 SGHTA, CDR2 FQGNSA. The V gene end was trimmed by 4 bases and the J gene end by 2 bases; junction bases not matched to a gene: 7. This clonotype was seen at least ten times. Its target is not known. V usage is TRBV7-2 and J usage is TRBJ2-1; 8 nucleotides line up with TRBD2. The TCR was taken from a girl aged 2 to 10 with Fanconi anemia, due to receive a stem cell transplant. The sample in question was PBMCs, obtained before TCRalphabeta/CD19-depleted stem cell transplant. The DNA for the CDR3 is TGTGCCAGCAGCTCAATTCCGGGACTAGCCTACAATGAGCAGTTCTTC. Translation gives CASSSIPGLAYNEQFF.